The 25 T cell receptor beta chains reported below all come from one sample, sequenced in a study of OX40 agonist ivuxolimab in advanced cancers. Generated by immunoSEQ multiplex PCR, the TCRdb table keeps only in-frame clones and is missing some. The sample consists of 60,000 or so clones, about nine tenths of them appearing once. Sequencing used CD4+ or CD8+ T cells sorted from blood, obtained in a trial of the OX40 agonist ivuxolimab. Receptors originate from an adult with an advanced solid tumor such as melanoma, head and neck, liver or kidney cancer.

This clone came up a few times. V gene TRBV28 combines with J gene TRBJ1-1; D unclear. The V gene lost 5 bases and the J gene lost 7 bases, with 11 bases spanning the gap. CDR1 is MDHEN, CDR2 SYDVKM, per germline. CDR3 size: 12 residues. In DNA form, the CDR3 reads TGTGCCAGCAGTCTAGCCCGATTTGAAGCTTTCTTT. Its translation is CASSLARFEAFF. Together with reference TRBV28 and TRBJ1-1, the CDR3 gives the full variable domain: DVKVTQSSRYLVKRTGEKVFLECVQDMDHENMFWYRQDPGLGLRLIYFSYDVKMKEKGDIPEGYSVSREKKERFSLILESASTNQTSMYLCASSLARFEAFFGQGTRLTVV.

The chain has TRBV29-1 and TRBJ2-1; weak D call: TRBD2 (6 bases). The CDR3 spans 14 residues. Trimming took off 4 bases at V and 1 base at J, with 11 bases between the two ends. The germline gives CDR1 SQVTM, CDR2 ANQGSEA. CDR3 region: CSVVAGSSYNEQFF. CDR3 DNA sequence: TGCAGCGTTGTCGCGGGGAGTTCCTACAATGAGCAGTTCTTC.

This rearrangement joins TRBV5-6 to TRBJ2-1; tentatively, D is TRBD2 (5 bases). The CDR3 has 15 residues. Germline V lookup: CDR1 SGHDT, CDR2 YYEEEE. V lost 0 bases and J lost 9, with 16 bases in between. The CDR3 loop reads CASSLALEGWGEQFF. The CDR3 DNA is TGTGCCAGCAGCTTGGCACTAGAGGGTTGGGGTGAGCAGTTCTTC.

The rearrangement links TRBV6-5 to TRBJ1-2; D not resolved. The CDR3 totals 13 residues. V was pared by 0 bases and J by 6 bases, with 8 bases between. The germline CDR1 and CDR2 sequences are MNHEY and SVGAGI. The CDR3 protein is CASSYSSRNGYTF. CDR3 sequence (DNA): TGTGCCAGCAGTTACTCGAGCCGAAATGGCTACACCTTC.

The genes are TRBV6-5 and TRBJ2-7; D perhaps matches TRBD2 (6 bases). Germline values: CDR1 MNHEY, CDR2 SVGAGI. The CDR3 sequence is 15 residues long. The germline V and J ends were trimmed by 2 bases and 2 bases, with 13 bases remaining between them. CDR3 sequence: CASSYGGDGAYEQYF. The CDR3 region has the DNA TGTGCCAGCAGTTACGGAGGGGACGGAGCCTACGAGCAGTACTTC.

The chain recombines TRBV30 with TRBJ1-2, with D perhaps TRBD1 (5 bases). Germline V CDR1 and CDR2: GTSNPN, SVGIG (reference sequence). The ends were cut back, 0 bases at V and 2 bases at J, with 7 bases in the middle. This CDR3 spans 13 amino acids. CDR3 DNA: TGTGCCTGGAGTGTGGGGGAGAACTATGGCTACACCTTC. Its translation is CAWSVGENYGYTF.

This chain connects TRBV30 to TRBJ2-1; 12 bases are a match to TRBD2. The CDR3 extends over 13 amino acids. Losses at the gene ends were 2 bases for V and 13 bases for J; bases not matched to a gene: 6. The V gene's germline CDR1 is GTSNPN and CDR2 SVGIG (reference sequence). The CDR3: CAWSYTSGGIQFF. For the CDR3, the DNA is TGTGCCTGGAGTTATACTAGCGGGGGGATCCAGTTCTTC.

The V call is TRBV7-3, the J call TRBJ1-1; TRBD1 is a possible D gene (5 bases). The CDR3 sequence is 11 residues long. In germline, CDR1 is SGHTA, CDR2 FQGTGA. V was clipped by 10 bases and J by 8 bases, with 14 bases between them. The CDR3 here is CATLAGKEAFF. DNA for the CDR3: TGTGCCACCCTCGCAGGGAAGGAAGCTTTCTTT.

The V call is TRBV5-1, the J call TRBJ2-1; no clear D gene. Per the germline V gene, CDR1 is SGHRS and CDR2 is YFSETQ. CDR3 length: 13 amino acids. Trimming cost V 5 bases and J 4 bases, with 10 bases left between them. CDR3 coding DNA: TGCGCCAGCAGTGGGTTACGGTACAATGAGCAGTTCTTC. Its protein product is CASSGLRYNEQFF.

The chain couples TRBV5-6 to TRBJ2-5; D is ambiguous. The CDR3 runs to 13 residues. CDR1 is SGHDT, CDR2 YYEEEE, per germline. V lost 0 bases to trimming and J lost 1 base, with 4 bases between them. The CDR3 sequence: CASSLGIQETQYF. DNA for the CDR3: TGTGCCAGCAGCTTGGGAATCCAAGAGACCCAGTACTTC.

Comments on this clone: The identical CDR3 is also encoded by other nucleotide sequences in the sample. The chain combines TRBV9 with TRBJ2-2; D ambiguous. Looked up from germline, CDR1 is SGDLS and CDR2 is YYNGEE. This CDR3 is 13 amino acids long. Trimming pared 3 bases from V and 2 bases from J, leaving 5 bases between. CDR3 region: CASSATNTGELFF. DNA of the CDR3: TGTGCCAGCAGCGCAACAAACACCGGGGAGCTGTTTTTT.

This chain uses TRBV4-3 with TRBJ2-3; possible D gene TRBD2, 6 bases. The germline gives CDR1 LGHNA, CDR2 YSLEER. The ends were cut back, 0 bases at V and 5 bases at J, with 9 bases in the middle. CDR3 size: 14 residues. The CDR3 region has the DNA TGCGCCAGCAGCCAAGAGGGGGGAGTAGATACGCAGTATTTT. Its protein is CASSQEGGVDTQYF.

The rearrangement links TRBV6-5 to TRBJ2-1, with 8 bases aligning to TRBD2. This CDR3 has 14 amino acids. Trimming took 2 bases from V and 6 from J; bases not matched to a gene: 3. Per the germline V gene, CDR1 is MNHEY and CDR2 is SVGAGI. CDR3 sequence: CASSYTGTSNEQFF. The CDR3, as DNA: TGTGCCAGCAGTTACACGGGGACTAGCAATGAGCAGTTCTTC.

The chain is built from TRBV7-3 and TRBJ2-1; weak D call: TRBD2 (6 bases). Deletions cut 5 bases from V and 0 bases from J, with 14 bases between. This CDR3 region has 16 residues. CDR1 and CDR2 from the germline V gene are SGHTA and FQGTGA. CDR3: CASSPRGRSSYNEQFF. CDR3 coding DNA: TGTGCCAGCAGCCCGCGGGGTAGAAGCTCCTACAATGAGCAGTTCTTC.

The V gene is TRBV11-2, the J gene TRBJ2-1, with TRBD2 matching over 8 bases. Trimming removed 2 bases from V and 7 bases from J; junction bases left unmatched: 7. CDR1 and CDR2 (germline): SGHAT, FQNNGV. The CDR3 has 15 residues. CDR3 in amino acids: CASSLLTSGSNEQFF. CDR3 in DNA: TGTGCCAGCAGCTTACTAACTAGCGGAAGTAATGAGCAGTTCTTC.

The CDR3 nucleotides read TGTGCCAGCAGCGAGGGGGGTCTTAGCAATCAGCCCCAGCATTTT. Encoded protein: CASSEGGLSNQPQHF. V and J are TRBV9 and TRBJ1-5; D is possibly TRBD1 (6 bases). Germline CDR1 and CDR2: SGDLS and YYNGEE. Trimming cost V 3 bases and J 0 bases, with 10 bases left between them. CDR3 length: 15 residues.

The chain joins TRBV4-3 to TRBJ1-4, with D unresolved. Germline V gives CDR1 LGHNA, CDR2 YSLEER. Between the trimmed V and J ends, which lost 0 bases and 4 bases, there was a span of 12 bases. This CDR3 contains 16 residues. Here the CDR3 reads CASSQEVEGFNEKLFF. The CDR3 nucleotides are TGCGCCAGCAGCCAAGAAGTAGAGGGCTTTAATGAAAAACTGTTTTTT.

V usage is TRBV5-4 and J usage is TRBJ2-4; 10 nucleotides agree with TRBD1. CDR1 is SGHNT and CDR2 is YYREEE in the germline V gene (reference sequence). The CDR3 has 17 residues. J gave up 3 bases and V 0 bases, and 6 bases lay outside the gene matches. The CDR3 loop reads CASSLEGQGFGKNIQYF. CDR3 nucleotide sequence: TGTGCCAGCAGCTTGGAGGGACAGGGGTTCGGCAAAAACATTCAGTACTTC.

This clone has just one count. The CDR3 region is CASSVRQGNQPQHF. CDR3 in DNA: TGTGCCAGCAGTGTCCGACAGGGGAATCAGCCCCAGCATTTT. The chain links TRBV27 to TRBJ1-5; 8 positions agree with TRBD1. The CDR3 totals 14 residues. The V segment lost 5 bases and the J segment 4 bases; nucleotides outside the gene matches: 4. The germline V gene has CDR1 MNHEY and CDR2 SMNVEV (reference sequence).

This clone was seen a handful of times. The chain employs TRBV28 and TRBJ1-2; D unclear. This CDR3 comprises 13 residues. Germline V gives CDR1 MDHEN, CDR2 SYDVKM. V lost 3 bases to trimming and J lost 5 bases, with 10 bases between them. CDR3 sequence reads: CASSLKTLYGYTF. The CDR3 DNA reads as TGTGCCAGCAGTTTGAAGACACTTTATGGCTACACCTTC.

The chain employs TRBV23-1 and TRBJ2-1; D assignment may be TRBD1 or TRBD2 (5 bases each). TRBV23-1 is placed among ORFs of uncertain function. The CDR3 has 13 residues. Trimming removed 4 bases at V and 8 bases at J, with 12 bases between. In nucleotides, the CDR3 is TGCGCCAGCAGTCTCAGGGAGTACGATGAGCAGTTCTTC. Translation gives CASSLREYDEQFF.

The sample holds one count of this clone. The chain's CDR3 is CASSQSYEQYF. The CDR3 nucleotides read TGCGCCAGCAGCCAATCCTACGAGCAGTACTTC. This chain connects TRBV4-1 to TRBJ2-7, with D hard to call. With 2 bases removed from V and 1 base from J, the gap between germline ends came to 0 bases. Germline values: CDR1 MGHRA, CDR2 YSYEKL. This CDR3 is built from 11 residues.

The gene calls are TRBV28 and TRBJ1-6; D is unresolved. Trimming left V 5 bases short and J 8 bases short, with 7 bases between. The CDR3 is 12 residues long. Germline V gene sequence: CDR1 MDHEN, CDR2 SYDVKM. This CDR3 is CASSHGDSPLHF. DNA of the CDR3: TGTGCCAGCAGTCACGGAGATTCACCCCTCCACTTT.

The genes are TRBV19 and TRBJ2-3; no definite D call. The germline gives CDR1 LNHDA, CDR2 SQIVND (reference sequence). The V and J ends lost 0 bases and 3 bases respectively, with 4 bases between them. The CDR3 loop spans 13 amino acids. CDR3 amino acids: CASSIDGTDTQYF. Here the CDR3 DNA reads TGTGCCAGTAGTATAGACGGGACAGATACGCAGTATTTT.

This clone was counted a single time. This chain links TRBV28 with TRBJ2-7; a weak D match, TRBD1 (6 bases). V gave up 6 bases and J gave up 0 bases, with 9 bases separating them. The CDR3 spans 13 residues. Germline V gene lookup returns CDR1 MDHEN and CDR2 SYDVKM. Written as DNA, the CDR3 is TGTGCCAGCAGCTGGACAGCCTCCTACGAGCAGTACTTC. Its protein product is CASSWTASYEQYF. Using reference TRBV28 and TRBJ2-7 for the parts outside the CDR3, the full variable domain is DVKVTQSSRYLVKRTGEKVFLECVQDMDHENMFWYRQDPGLGLRLIYFSYDVKMKEKGDIPEGYSVSREKKERFSLILESASTNQTSMYLCASSWTASYEQYFGPGTRLTVT.